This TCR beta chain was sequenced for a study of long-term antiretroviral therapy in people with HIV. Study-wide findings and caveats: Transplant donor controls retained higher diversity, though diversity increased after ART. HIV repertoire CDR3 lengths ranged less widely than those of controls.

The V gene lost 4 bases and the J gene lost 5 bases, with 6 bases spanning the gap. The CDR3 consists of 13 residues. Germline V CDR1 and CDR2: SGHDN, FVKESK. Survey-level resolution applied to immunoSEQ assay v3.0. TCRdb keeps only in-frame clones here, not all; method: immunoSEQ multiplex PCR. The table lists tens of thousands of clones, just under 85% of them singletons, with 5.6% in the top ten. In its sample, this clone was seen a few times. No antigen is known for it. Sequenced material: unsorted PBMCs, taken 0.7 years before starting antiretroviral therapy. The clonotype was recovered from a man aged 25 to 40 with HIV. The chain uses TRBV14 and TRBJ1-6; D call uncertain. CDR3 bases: TGTGCCAGCAGCCCGGATCATAATTCACCCCTCCACTTT. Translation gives CASSPDHNSPLHF.